What follows is one TCR beta chain and its context. What it binds is not known. The V gene lost 1 base and the J gene lost 5 bases, with 14 bases spanning the gap. The CDR3 is made up of 16 amino acids. Using a J-beta primer mix together with a sample-barcoded 5' primer, a second PCR was run for about 6 to 12 cycles. TCRdb fed the 5' RACE reads into MiXCR, producing one record per CDR3 protein. This sample has approximately 690,000 distinct CDR3 sequences; 58% occur once, and the top ten carry roughly 34%. The sample comes from a study of blood T cells in healthy people across ages. Study observations and caveats: Long-lived donors carried more naive CD4+ cells and greater diversity than aged donors.

This sequence originates from a man in his sixties in good health. The sequenced sample was blood. The chain carries TRBV12-3 or TRBV12-4 and TRBJ1-4, with D perhaps matching TRBD1 (6 bases). CDR3 sequence: CASSLGTVNHNEKLFF. CDR3 DNA: TGTGCCAGCAGTTTAGGGACAGTTAACCACAATGAAAAACTGTTTTTT.